The 14 T cell receptor beta chains in this list originate from one sample, sequenced in a study of shared clonotypes between healthy human individuals. TCRdb's copy holds only in-frame clones and misses some; the assay was immunoSEQ multiplex PCR. In the table there are 400,000 to 500,000 clones, over 65% of which are singletons. The specimen sequenced was PBMCs. The receptor set was obtained from a woman between 35 and 50 years old in good health. Some clones in this sample may be carry-over from other donors' samples.

The chain is built from TRBV7-9 and TRBJ1-1; 7 nucleotides line up with TRBD1. The CDR3 is 15 residues long. J was trimmed by 4 bases and V by 1 base; bases with no gene match: 6. CDR1 and CDR2 (germline): SEHNR, FQNEAQ (reference sequence). CDR3 loop: CASSLVRGRGTEAFF. DNA of the CDR3: TGTGCCAGCAGCTTAGTGAGGGGGCGCGGCACTGAAGCTTTCTTT. The full variable domain, in which reference TRBV7-9 and TRBJ1-1 provide the parts outside the CDR3, is DTGVSQNPRHKITKRGQNVTFRCDPISEHNRLYWYRQTLGQGPEFLTYFQNEAQLEKSRLLSDRFSAERPKGSFSTLEIQRTEQGDSAMYLCASSLVRGRGTEAFFGQGTRLTVV.

Turning to this clone: Other DNA sequences in the same sample also yield this CDR3. The chain couples TRBV9 to TRBJ2-5; no clear D gene. V was cut by 4 bases and J by 1 base, with 11 bases left in between. Germline V CDR1 and CDR2: SGDLS, YYNGEE. The CDR3 loop spans 14 amino acids. The chain's CDR3 is CASSFRPLQETQYF. CDR3 coding DNA: TGTGCCAGCAGCTTCAGACCCCTCCAAGAGACCCAGTACTTC.

The J gene is TRBJ1-2, the V gene TRBV7-3; possibly TRBD1 for D (6 bases). V lost 6 bases and J lost 7, with 21 bases in between. The germline V gene has CDR1 SGHTA and CDR2 FQGTGA. This CDR3 spans 15 amino acids. CDR3 residues: CASSLYGQQPSGYTF. The CDR3 DNA sequence: TGTGCCAGCAGTCTATATGGACAGCAGCCCTCTGGCTACACCTTC.

This clone was seen more than once but under ten times. The chain has TRBV27 and TRBJ1-1, with D maybe TRBD1 (5 bases). The CDR3 sequence is 11 residues long. From germline, CDR1 is MNHEY and CDR2 SMNVEV (reference sequence). Trimming stripped 6 bases from V and 10 bases from J, with 12 bases between. The CDR3 DNA sequence: TGTGCCAGCAGGCCCCAGGGTGGAGCTTTCTTT. Translation: CASRPQGGAFF.

This rearrangement joins TRBV4-2 to TRBJ2-2; D is possibly TRBD2 (6 bases). Germline V gene sequence: CDR1 LGHNA, CDR2 YNFKEQ. The CDR3 runs 18 residues. V dropped 0 bases and J dropped 7 bases, with 21 bases sitting between them. CDR3 sequence reads: CASSQDWERTAGSGELFF. CDR3 nucleotides: TGTGCCAGCAGCCAAGATTGGGAGCGGACGGCCGGGAGCGGGGAGCTGTTTTTT.

The chain employs TRBV5-1 and TRBJ1-1; a possible D gene is TRBD1 (6 bases). Germline-derived CDR1 and CDR2 are SGHRS and YFSETQ. CDR3 length equals 13 residues. V lost 5 bases, J lost 3 bases, and 11 bases lay in between. The CDR3 loop is CASSLQGHTEAFF. CDR3 DNA sequence: TGCGCCAGCAGTTTGCAGGGGCACACTGAAGCTTTCTTT.

Here the CDR3 DNA reads TGTGCCAGCAGCTTGAATGGGGCGTTCGCAGATACGCAGTATTTT. It codes for CASSLNGAFADTQYF. The chain carries TRBV5-5 and TRBJ2-3; possibly TRBD1 for D (5 bases). Deletions cut 1 base from V and 4 bases from J, with 13 bases between. The germline gives CDR1 SGHKS, CDR2 YYEKEE (reference sequence). This CDR3 is built from 15 residues.

V is TRBV18 and J is TRBJ1-4, with a tentative D call TRBD1 (5 bases). Germline CDR1 is KGHSH and CDR2 is LQKENI. The CDR3 spans 14 residues. V lost 0 bases and J 11 bases, leaving 13 bases between the germline ends. The CDR3 reads CASSPPSRVGKLFF. CDR3 nucleotide sequence: TGTGCCAGCTCACCACCGAGCAGGGTGGGCAAACTGTTTTTT.

This chain connects TRBV9 to TRBJ2-1, with 9 bases that match TRBD2. The CDR3 has 15 amino acids. Looked up from germline, CDR1 is SGDLS and CDR2 is YYNGEE. The junction had 3 bases not matched to a gene; V was cut back by 3 bases and J by 2 bases. CDR3 sequence: CASSAGTSPYNEQFF. CDR3 nucleotides: TGTGCCAGCAGCGCCGGGACTAGCCCCTACAATGAGCAGTTCTTC.

The genes are TRBV13 and TRBJ2-3; 13 nucleotides agree with TRBD2. Per germline, CDR1 PRHDT and CDR2 FYEKMQ (reference sequence). CDR3 length: 20 residues. Trimming cost V 3 bases and J 2 bases; bases outside gene matches: 14. This CDR3 reads CASSFTDGLAGEVPTDTQYF. CDR3 DNA sequence: TGTGCCAGCAGCTTCACCGACGGACTAGCGGGAGAAGTTCCCACAGATACGCAGTATTTT. The full variable domain, completed using reference TRBV13 and TRBJ2-3, is AAGVIQSPRHLIKEKRETATLKCYPIPRHDTVYWYQQGPGQDPQFLISFYEKMQSDKGSIPDRFSAQQFSDYHSELNMSSLELGDSALYFCASSFTDGLAGEVPTDTQYFGPGTRLTVL.

This clone came up a few times. The J gene is TRBJ2-2, the V gene TRBV7-7; D uncertain. Germline lookup yields CDR1 SSHAT and CDR2 FNYEAQ (reference sequence). This CDR3 is 13 amino acids long. V was cut by 5 bases and J by 6 bases, with 10 bases left in between. CDR3: CASSPLLAGELFF. DNA for the CDR3: TGTGCCAGCAGCCCCCTGTTGGCCGGGGAGCTGTTTTTT.

This chain links TRBV28 with TRBJ2-7; D not resolved. The germline V and J ends were trimmed by 4 bases and 3 bases, with 7 bases remaining between them. Germline V gene sequence: CDR1 MDHEN, CDR2 SYDVKM. The CDR3 is 12 residues long. The CDR3 spells CASSSIYYEQYF. In nucleotides, the CDR3 is TGTGCCAGCAGTTCGATCTACTACGAGCAGTACTTC.

The J gene is TRBJ2-7, the V gene TRBV2; possible D gene TRBD1, 5 bases. Germline assignment: CDR1 SNHLY and CDR2 FYNNEI. Trimming stripped 4 bases from V and 2 bases from J, with 12 bases between. The CDR3 has 14 amino acids. CDR3 residues: CASSGRGPPYEQYF. DNA of the CDR3: TGTGCCAGCAGTGGAAGGGGCCCTCCCTACGAGCAGTACTTC.

The rearrangement joins TRBV5-1 to TRBJ2-7; 13 nucleotides line up with TRBD2. The CDR3 is 14 residues long. Germline lookup yields CDR1 SGHRS and CDR2 YFSETQ. The V gene end was trimmed by 0 bases and the J gene end by 10 bases; junction bases not matched to a gene: 4. The CDR3 loop is CASSLGLAGGSQYF. CDR3 coding DNA: TGCGCCAGCAGCTTGGGACTAGCGGGAGGATCCCAGTACTTC.